One and the same sample provided the 2 T cell receptor beta chains below, sequenced in a study of blood T cell repertoires in COVID-19. Sequencing used immunoSEQ multiplex PCR; TCRdb keeps in-frame clones, though not all of them. The sample has about 250,000 clones, just over 85% seen once; the top ten hold 1.3% to 1.5%. What was sequenced was peripheral blood. Every receptor here comes from a man at least 80 years old with acute or convalescent COVID-19.

The chain employs TRBV3-1 (or the pseudogene TRBV3-2) and TRBJ2-7; no clear D gene. The CDR3 has 13 residues. Trimming shortened V by 4 bases and J by 6 bases, and 13 bases separated the two germline ends. CDR1 LGHDT and CDR2 YNNKEL come from the germline V gene (reference sequence). The CDR3 protein is CASSPVGSSEQYF. The CDR3 DNA reads TGTGCCAGCAGCCCTGTTGGCTCTTCCGAGCAGTACTTC.

The chain recombines TRBV7-9 with TRBJ1-1; tentatively, D is TRBD1 (6 bases). Germline V gene lookup returns CDR1 SEHNR and CDR2 FQNEAQ (reference sequence). With 4 bases removed from V and 4 bases from J, the gap between germline ends came to 16 bases. The CDR3 runs 15 residues. CDR3 coding DNA: TGTGCCAGCAGCTCCCGGACAGACTCCCCCACTGAAGCTTTCTTT. This translates into CASSSRTDSPTEAFF.